This entry is about one TCR beta chain. TCRdb's table, derived via immunoSEQ multiplex PCR, lists solely in-frame clones and lacks some. The data show about 110,000 clones, with roughly two thirds seen just once and about 0.85% held by the top ten. The data stem from a study of blood T cell repertoires in COVID-19. Looking at the study overall: In each case, the material was cDNA or gDNA derived from T cells, B-cell-depleted T cells, or PBMCs.

The CDR3 totals 17 residues. Germline V gene lookup returns CDR1 WSHSY and CDR2 SAAADI. The V gene end was trimmed by 4 bases and the J gene end by 0 bases; junction bases not matched to a gene: 9. This chain uses TRBV10-2 with TRBJ1-5; 7 nucleotides match TRBD1. Material: peripheral blood. The source of this sequence is a human donor with acute or convalescent COVID-19. The donor label of this sample is uncertain. The chain's CDR3 is CASSGQGYYDSNQPQHF. The CDR3 DNA follows: TGCGCCAGCAGTGGACAGGGTTACTATGATAGCAATCAGCCCCAGCATTTT.